This entry describes one TCR beta chain. This sample is part of a study of blood T cell repertoires in COVID-19. Participants came from fewer than 25 US areas, aged about 18 to 95 years. Cohorts were determined from participant-reported clinical history. Two negative PCRs, clearance, or symptom resolution characterized the recovered Cohort 3 donors. Here immunoSEQ multiplex PCR was the method, and the copy in TCRdb shows in-frame clones only, minus some. The sample carries about 130,000 clones, approximately 80% recorded once. The sample taken for sequencing was PBMCs or T cells enriched from blood (not recorded which). The receptor was isolated from a man aged 45 to 65 who had recovered from COVID-19.

The CDR3 protein is CASSPLQGAALSGANVLTF. The CDR3 DNA sequence: TGTGCCAGTAGTCCTCTACAGGGGGCTGCACTCTCTGGGGCCAACGTCCTGACTTTC. The chain employs TRBV19 and TRBJ2-6; 9 bases align to TRBD1. V shed 5 bases and J 0 bases; nucleotides not matched to a gene: 11. The germline V gene has CDR1 LNHDA and CDR2 SQIVND (reference sequence). This CDR3 is built from 19 residues.